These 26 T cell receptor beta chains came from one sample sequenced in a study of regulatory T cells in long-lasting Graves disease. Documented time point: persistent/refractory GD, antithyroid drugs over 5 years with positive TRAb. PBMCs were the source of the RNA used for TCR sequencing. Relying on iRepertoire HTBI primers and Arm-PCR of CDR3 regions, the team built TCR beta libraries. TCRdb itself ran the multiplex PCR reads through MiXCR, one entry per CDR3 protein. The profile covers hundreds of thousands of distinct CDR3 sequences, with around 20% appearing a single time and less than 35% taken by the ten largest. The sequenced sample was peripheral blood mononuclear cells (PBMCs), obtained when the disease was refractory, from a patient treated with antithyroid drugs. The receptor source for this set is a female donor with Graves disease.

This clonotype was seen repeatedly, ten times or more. CDR3 DNA: TGTGCCAGCAGTGGTGCGGCGGGGGGACAAGAGACCCAGTACTTC. It translates to CASSGAAGGQETQYF. V usage is TRBV28 and J usage is TRBJ2-5; 8 nucleotides agree with TRBD2. The CDR3 consists of 15 residues. CDR1 MDHEN and CDR2 SYDVKM come from the germline V gene. With V trimmed by 5 bases and J by 2 bases, 7 bases remained unmatched.

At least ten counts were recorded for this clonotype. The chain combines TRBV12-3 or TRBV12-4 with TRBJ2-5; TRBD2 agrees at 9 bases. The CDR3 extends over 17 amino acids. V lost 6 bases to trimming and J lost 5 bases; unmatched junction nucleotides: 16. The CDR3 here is CASSMGDIAGEWETQYF. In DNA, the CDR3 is TGTGCCAGCAGCATGGGGGATATAGCGGGGGAGTGGGAGACCCAGTACTTC.

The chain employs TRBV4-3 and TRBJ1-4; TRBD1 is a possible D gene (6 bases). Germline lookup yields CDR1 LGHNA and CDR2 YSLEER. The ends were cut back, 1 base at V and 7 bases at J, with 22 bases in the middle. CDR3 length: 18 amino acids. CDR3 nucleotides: TGCGCCAGCAGCCAAGGGTCAGGGGCACAGGGAAGGGGTGAAAAACTGTTTTTT. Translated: CASSQGSGAQGRGEKLFF.

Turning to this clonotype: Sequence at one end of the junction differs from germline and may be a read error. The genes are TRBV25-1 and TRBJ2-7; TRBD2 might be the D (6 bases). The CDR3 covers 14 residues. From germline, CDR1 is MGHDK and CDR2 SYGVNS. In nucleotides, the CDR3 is TGTGCCGGCAGTGGCAAGGGACTCTCCTACGAGCAGTACTTC. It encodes CAGSGKGLSYEQYF.

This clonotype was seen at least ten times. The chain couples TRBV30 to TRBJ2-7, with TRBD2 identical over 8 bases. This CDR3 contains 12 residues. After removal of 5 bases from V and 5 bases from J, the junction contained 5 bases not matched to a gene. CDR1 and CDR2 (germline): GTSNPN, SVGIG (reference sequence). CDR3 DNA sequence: TGTGCCTGGCGGGGGGGTGGAAACGAGCAGTACTTC. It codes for CAWRGGGNEQYF.

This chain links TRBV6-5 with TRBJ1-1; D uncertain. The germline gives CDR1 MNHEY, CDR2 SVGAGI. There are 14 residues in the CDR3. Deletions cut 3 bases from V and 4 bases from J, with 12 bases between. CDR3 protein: CASSYKGATTEAFF. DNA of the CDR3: TGTGCCAGCAGTTATAAGGGTGCGACCACTGAAGCTTTCTTT.

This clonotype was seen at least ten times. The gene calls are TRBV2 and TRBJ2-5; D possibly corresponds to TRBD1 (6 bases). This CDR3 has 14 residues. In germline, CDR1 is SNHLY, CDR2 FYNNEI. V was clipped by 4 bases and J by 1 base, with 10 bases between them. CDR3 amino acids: CASSADRSQETQYF. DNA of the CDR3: TGTGCCAGCAGTGCGGACAGAAGCCAAGAGACCCAGTACTTC. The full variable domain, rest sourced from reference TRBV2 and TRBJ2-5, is EPEVTQTPSHQVTQMGQEVILRCVPISNHLYFYWYRQILGQKVEFLVSFYNNEISEKSEIFDDQFSVERPDGSNFTLKIRSTKLEDSAMYFCASSADRSQETQYFGPGTRLLVL.

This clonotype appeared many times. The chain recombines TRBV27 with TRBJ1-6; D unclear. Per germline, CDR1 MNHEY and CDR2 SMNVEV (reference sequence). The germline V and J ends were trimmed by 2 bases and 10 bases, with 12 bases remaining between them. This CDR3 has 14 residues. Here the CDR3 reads CASSLTLVGSPLHF. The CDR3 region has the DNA TGTGCCAGCAGTTTAACACTGGTCGGATCACCCCTCCACTTT.

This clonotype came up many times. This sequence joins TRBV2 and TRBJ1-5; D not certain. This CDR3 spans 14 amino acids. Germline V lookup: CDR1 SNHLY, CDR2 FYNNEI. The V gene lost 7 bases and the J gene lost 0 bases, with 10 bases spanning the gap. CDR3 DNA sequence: TGTGCCAGCACCGGTGAATCTAGCAATCAGCCCCAGCATTTT. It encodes CASTGESSNQPQHF.

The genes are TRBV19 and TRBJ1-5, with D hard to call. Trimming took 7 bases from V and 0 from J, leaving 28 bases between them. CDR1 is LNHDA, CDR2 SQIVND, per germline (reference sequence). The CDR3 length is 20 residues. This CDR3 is CASNVGFTSLFPPSNQPQHF. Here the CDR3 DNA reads TGTGCCAGTAACGTGGGGTTTACCTCTTTGTTCCCCCCTAGCAATCAGCCCCAGCATTTT.

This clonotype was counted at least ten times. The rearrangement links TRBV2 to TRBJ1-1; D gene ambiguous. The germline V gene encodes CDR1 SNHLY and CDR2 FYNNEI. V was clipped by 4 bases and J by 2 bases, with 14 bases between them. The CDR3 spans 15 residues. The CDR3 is CASSVNPGVNTEAFF. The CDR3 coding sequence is TGTGCCAGCAGTGTGAACCCAGGTGTAAACACTGAAGCTTTCTTT.

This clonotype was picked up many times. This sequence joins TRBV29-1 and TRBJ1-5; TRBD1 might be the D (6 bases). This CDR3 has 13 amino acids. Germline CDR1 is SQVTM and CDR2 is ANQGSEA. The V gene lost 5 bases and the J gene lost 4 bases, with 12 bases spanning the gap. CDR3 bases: TGCAGCGTTACCAGGGGAGTTAATCAGCCCCAGCATTTT. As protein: CSVTRGVNQPQHF.

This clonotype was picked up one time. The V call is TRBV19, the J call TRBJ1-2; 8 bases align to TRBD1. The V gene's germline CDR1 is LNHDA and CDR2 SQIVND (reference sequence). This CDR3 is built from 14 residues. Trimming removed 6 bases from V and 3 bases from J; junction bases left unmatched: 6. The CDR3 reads CASRPGQVDYGYTF. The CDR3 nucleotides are TGTGCCAGTAGACCGGGACAGGTTGACTATGGCTACACCTTC.

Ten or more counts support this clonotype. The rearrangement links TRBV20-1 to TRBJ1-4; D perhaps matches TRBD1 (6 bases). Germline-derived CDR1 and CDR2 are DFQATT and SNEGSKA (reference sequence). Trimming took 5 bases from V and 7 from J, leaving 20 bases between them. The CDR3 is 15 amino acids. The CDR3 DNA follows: TGCAGTGCTCCGTTCTGGTCCGGGGGCGGTGAAAAACTGTTTTTT. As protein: CSAPFWSGGGEKLFF.

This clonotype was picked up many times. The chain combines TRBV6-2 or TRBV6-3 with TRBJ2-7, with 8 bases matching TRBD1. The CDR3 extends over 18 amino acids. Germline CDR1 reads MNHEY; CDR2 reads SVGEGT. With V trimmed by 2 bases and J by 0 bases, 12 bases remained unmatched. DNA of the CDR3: TGTGCCAGCAGTTACGCCCAGGACAGGGCCTCAGTCTCCTACGAGCAGTACTTC. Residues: CASSYAQDRASVSYEQYF.

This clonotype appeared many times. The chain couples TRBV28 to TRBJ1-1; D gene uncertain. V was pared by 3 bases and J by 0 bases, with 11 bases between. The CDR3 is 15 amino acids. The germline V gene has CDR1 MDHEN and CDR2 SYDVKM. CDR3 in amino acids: CASSFWKIMNTEAFF. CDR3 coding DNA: TGTGCCAGCAGTTTTTGGAAGATTATGAACACTGAAGCTTTCTTT.

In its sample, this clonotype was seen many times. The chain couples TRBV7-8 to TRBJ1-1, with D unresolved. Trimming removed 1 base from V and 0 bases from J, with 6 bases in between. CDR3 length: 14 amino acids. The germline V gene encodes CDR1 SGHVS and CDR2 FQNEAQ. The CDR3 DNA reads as TGTGCCAGCAGCTTAGTAGGCGTGAACACTGAAGCTTTCTTT. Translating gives CASSLVGVNTEAFF.

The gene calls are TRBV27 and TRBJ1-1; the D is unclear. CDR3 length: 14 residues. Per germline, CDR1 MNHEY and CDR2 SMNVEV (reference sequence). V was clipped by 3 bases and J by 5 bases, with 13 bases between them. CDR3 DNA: TGTGCCAGCAGTTTTGGGGTGGTAGGGACTGAAGCTTTCTTT. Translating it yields CASSFGVVGTEAFF.

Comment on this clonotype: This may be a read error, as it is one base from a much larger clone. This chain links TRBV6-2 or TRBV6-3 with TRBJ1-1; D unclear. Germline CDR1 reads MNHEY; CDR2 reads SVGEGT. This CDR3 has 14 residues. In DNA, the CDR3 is TGTACCAGCAGTTACCGCACAGATAGAGGGGAAGCTTTCTTT. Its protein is CTSSYRTDRGEAFF.

CDR3 amino acids: CASSIGTGGNQPQHF. CDR3 DNA sequence: TGTGCCAGTAGTATAGGGACAGGGGGCAATCAGCCCCAGCATTTT. The V and J genes are TRBV19 and TRBJ1-5; TRBD1 agrees at 9 bases. The J segment lost 2 bases and the V segment lost 1 base, leaving 0 bases of the junction unmatched. CDR1 LNHDA and CDR2 SQIVND come from the germline V gene (reference sequence). The CDR3 is 15 residues long.

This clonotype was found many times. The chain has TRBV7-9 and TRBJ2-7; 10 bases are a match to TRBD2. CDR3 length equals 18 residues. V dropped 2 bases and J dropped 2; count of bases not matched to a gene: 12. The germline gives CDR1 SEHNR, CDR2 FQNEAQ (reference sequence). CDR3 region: CASSLYLAGVPLTYEQYF. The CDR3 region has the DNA TGTGCCAGCAGCTTATACCTAGCGGGAGTTCCGTTAACCTACGAGCAGTACTTC.

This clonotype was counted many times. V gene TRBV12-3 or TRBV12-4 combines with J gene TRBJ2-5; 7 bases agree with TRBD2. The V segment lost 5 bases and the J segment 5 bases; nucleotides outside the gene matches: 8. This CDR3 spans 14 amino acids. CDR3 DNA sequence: TGTGCCAGCAGTCCCCAGCGGGGATGGGAGACCCAGTACTTC. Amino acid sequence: CASSPQRGWETQYF.

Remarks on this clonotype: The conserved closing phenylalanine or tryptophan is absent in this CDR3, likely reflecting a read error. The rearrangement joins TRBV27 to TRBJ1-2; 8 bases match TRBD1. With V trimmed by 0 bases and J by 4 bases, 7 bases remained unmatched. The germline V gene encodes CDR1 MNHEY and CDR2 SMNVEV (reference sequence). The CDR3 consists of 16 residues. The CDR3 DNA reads TGTGCCAGCAGTTTATCCAAAGGACAGGGCCTCTATGGCTACACCTCC. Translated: CASSLSKGQGLYGYTS.

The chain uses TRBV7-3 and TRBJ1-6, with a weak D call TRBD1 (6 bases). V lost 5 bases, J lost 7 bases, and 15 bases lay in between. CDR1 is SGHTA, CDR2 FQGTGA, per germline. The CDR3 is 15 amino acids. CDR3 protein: CASSPGAGRNSPLHF. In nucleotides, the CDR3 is TGTGCCAGCAGCCCAGGGGCAGGGAGGAATTCACCCCTCCACTTT.

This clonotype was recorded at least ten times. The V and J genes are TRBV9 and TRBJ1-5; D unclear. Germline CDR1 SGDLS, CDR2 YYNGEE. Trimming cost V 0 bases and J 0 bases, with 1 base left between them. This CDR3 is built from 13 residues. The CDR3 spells CASSVGSNQPQHF. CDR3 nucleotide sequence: TGTGCCAGCAGCGTAGGTAGCAATCAGCCCCAGCATTTT.

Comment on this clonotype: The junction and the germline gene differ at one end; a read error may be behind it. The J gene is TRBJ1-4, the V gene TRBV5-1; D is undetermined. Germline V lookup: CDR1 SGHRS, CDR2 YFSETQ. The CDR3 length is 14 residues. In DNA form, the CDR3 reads TGCGTCAGCAGACCGCAGGTTACTAATGAAAAACTGTTTTTT. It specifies CVSRPQVTNEKLFF.